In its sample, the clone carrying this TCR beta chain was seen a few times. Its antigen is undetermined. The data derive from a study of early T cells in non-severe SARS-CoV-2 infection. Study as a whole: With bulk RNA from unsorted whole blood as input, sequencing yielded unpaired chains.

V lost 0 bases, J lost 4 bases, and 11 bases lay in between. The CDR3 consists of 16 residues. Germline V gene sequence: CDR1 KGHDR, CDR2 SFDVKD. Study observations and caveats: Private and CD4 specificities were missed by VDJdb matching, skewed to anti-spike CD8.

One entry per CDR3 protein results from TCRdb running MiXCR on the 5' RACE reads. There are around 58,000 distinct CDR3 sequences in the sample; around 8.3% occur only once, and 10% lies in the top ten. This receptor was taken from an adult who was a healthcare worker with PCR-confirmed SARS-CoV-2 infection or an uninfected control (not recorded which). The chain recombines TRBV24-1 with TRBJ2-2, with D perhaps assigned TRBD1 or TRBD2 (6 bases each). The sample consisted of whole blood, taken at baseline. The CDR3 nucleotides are TGTGCCACCAGTGATTTGCTCAGGGGAGGCACCGGGGAGCTGTTTTTT. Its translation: CATSDLLRGGTGELFF.